The 12 T cell receptor beta chains in this list originate from one sample, sequenced in a study of identical twins. TCRdb re-derived calls from the 5' RACE reads in MiXCR, one entry per CDR3 protein. The table includes hundreds of thousands of distinct CDR3 sequences, 5.5% to 6.5% detected once. The source material was naive T cells sorted from blood. The receptor source for this set is a man younger than 35 in good health.

This clonotype was found many times. J is TRBJ1-5 and V is TRBV12-3 or TRBV12-4; 7 bases agree with TRBD1. V lost 3 bases and J lost 3; bases outside the gene matches: 2. The CDR3 loop spans 14 amino acids. CDR3 residues: CASSFGQANQPQHF. In DNA, the CDR3 is TGTGCCAGCAGTTTTGGACAGGCCAATCAGCCCCAGCATTTT.

This clonotype was counted at least ten times. This chain joins TRBV5-1 and TRBJ2-1; 10 nucleotides match TRBD2. V shed 2 bases and J 9 bases; nucleotides not matched to a gene: 14. The CDR3 loop spans 17 amino acids. CDR1 SGHRS and CDR2 YFSETQ come from the germline V gene. The CDR3 bases are TGCGCCAGCAGCTTAAGAACCGGGCTAGCGGGAGTAGGTGAGCAGTTCTTC. It yields the protein CASSLRTGLAGVGEQFF.

The sample holds a few counts of this clonotype. The rearrangement uses TRBV7-8 and TRBJ1-3; D unresolved. The CDR3 sequence is 16 residues long. Germline lookup yields CDR1 SGHVS and CDR2 FQNEAQ. V was shortened by 5 bases and J by 2 bases, with 16 bases between the two germline ends. CDR3 bases: TGTGCCAGCAGCCCCCCGGGGATCTCTACTGGAAACACCATATATTTT. Translated: CASSPPGISTGNTIYF. The full variable domain, with the rest looked up from reference TRBV7-8 and TRBJ1-3, is GAGVSQSPRYKVAKRGQDVALRCDPISGHVSLFWYQQALGQGPEFLTYFQNEAQLDKSGLPSDRFFAERPEGSVSTLKIQRTQQEDSAVYLCASSPPGISTGNTIYFGEGSWLTVV.

This chain uses TRBV5-8 with TRBJ2-1; D is possibly TRBD1 or TRBD2 (5 bases each). V was pared by 4 bases and J by 2 bases, with 19 bases between. Per the germline V gene, CDR1 is SGHTS and CDR2 is YDEGEE. CDR3 length: 17 amino acids. This CDR3 reads CASSLPQGVRTYNEQFF. The CDR3 DNA sequence: TGTGCCAGCAGCCTCCCCCAGGGAGTAAGAACCTACAATGAGCAGTTCTTC.

This clonotype has ten or more counts. The rearrangement links TRBV27 to TRBJ1-1; the D is unclear. From germline, CDR1 is MNHEY and CDR2 SMNVEV (reference sequence). With 4 bases removed from V and 1 base from J, the gap between germline ends came to 7 bases. The CDR3 runs to 13 residues. Written as DNA, the CDR3 is TGTGCCAGCAGTTGGCGGGGGAACACTGAAGCTTTCTTT. Protein: CASSWRGNTEAFF.

The sample holds many counts of this clonotype. The chain is built from TRBV20-1 and TRBJ2-1; 7 bases are a match to TRBD1. The CDR3 is 12 amino acids. The V and J ends lost 0 bases and 11 bases, in that order; junction bases with no gene match: 4. Germline lookup yields CDR1 DFQATT and CDR2 SNEGSKA (reference sequence). The CDR3 region is CSARDTQGKQFF. The CDR3 bases are TGCAGTGCTAGAGATACACAGGGGAAGCAGTTCTTC.

The chain is built from TRBV4-3 and TRBJ2-3; D is uncertain. The length of the CDR3 is 15 residues. Germline lookup yields CDR1 LGHNA and CDR2 YSLEER. The V and J ends lost 4 bases and 4 bases respectively, with 15 bases between them. The DNA of the CDR3 is TGCGCCAGCAGCCTAAACAGTCCCTCGCCAGATACGCAGTATTTT. Translated, it gives CASSLNSPSPDTQYF.

This chain links TRBV21-1 with TRBJ2-7; the listed D gene, TRBD1, was not tested against the DNA. TRBV21-1 is assigned pseudogene status. The CDR3 runs to 12 residues. The CDR3 sequence: CANKGLRFEQYV. As DNA, the CDR3 is TGTGCCAACAAGGGGCTTCGTTTCGAGCAGTACGTC.

The V gene is TRBV12-3 or TRBV12-4, the J gene TRBJ2-3; 9 nucleotides align to TRBD1. There are 14 residues in the CDR3. J was trimmed by 7 bases and V by 6 bases; bases with no gene match: 8. DNA for the CDR3: TGTGCCAGCAGGACCGGGACAGGGAGGAATACGCAGTATTTT. Translated, it gives CASRTGTGRNTQYF.

This clonotype came up a few times. This chain uses TRBV5-1 with TRBJ1-1; no firm D call. CDR3 length: 14 amino acids. Trimming took 4 bases from V and 4 from J, leaving 14 bases between them. Germline values: CDR1 SGHRS, CDR2 YFSETQ. The CDR3 nucleotides are TGCGCCAGCAGCCCCAGGATCCCGGGCACTGAAGCTTTCTTT. Translated, it gives CASSPRIPGTEAFF.

V and J are TRBV11-2 and TRBJ1-3; TRBD1 might be the D (5 bases). CDR1 is SGHAT, CDR2 FQNNGV, per germline. V lost 4 bases, J lost 2 bases, and 9 bases lay in between. This CDR3 region has 14 residues. The CDR3 reads CASSSLRAGNTIYF. CDR3 DNA: TGTGCCAGCAGCTCGCTCAGGGCTGGAAACACCATATATTTT. Full variable domain (outside the CDR3, taken from reference TRBV11-2 and TRBJ1-3): EAGVAQSPRYKIIEKRQSVAFWCNPISGHATLYWYQQILGQGPKLLIQFQNNGVVDDSQLPKDRFSAERLKGVDSTLKIQPAKLEDSAVYLCASSSLRAGNTIYFGEGSWLTVV.

There are many counts of this clonotype. The chain employs TRBV20-1 and TRBJ2-2, with a tentative D call TRBD2 (7 bases). The CDR3 is 15 amino acids. The V and J ends lost 6 bases and 4 bases respectively, with 18 bases between them. The germline V gene has CDR1 DFQATT and CDR2 SNEGSKA (reference sequence). Written as DNA, the CDR3 is TGCAGTGCCAGGGGCGGGAGTTGGGGCACCGGGGAGCTGTTTTTT. Protein sequence: CSARGGSWGTGELFF.